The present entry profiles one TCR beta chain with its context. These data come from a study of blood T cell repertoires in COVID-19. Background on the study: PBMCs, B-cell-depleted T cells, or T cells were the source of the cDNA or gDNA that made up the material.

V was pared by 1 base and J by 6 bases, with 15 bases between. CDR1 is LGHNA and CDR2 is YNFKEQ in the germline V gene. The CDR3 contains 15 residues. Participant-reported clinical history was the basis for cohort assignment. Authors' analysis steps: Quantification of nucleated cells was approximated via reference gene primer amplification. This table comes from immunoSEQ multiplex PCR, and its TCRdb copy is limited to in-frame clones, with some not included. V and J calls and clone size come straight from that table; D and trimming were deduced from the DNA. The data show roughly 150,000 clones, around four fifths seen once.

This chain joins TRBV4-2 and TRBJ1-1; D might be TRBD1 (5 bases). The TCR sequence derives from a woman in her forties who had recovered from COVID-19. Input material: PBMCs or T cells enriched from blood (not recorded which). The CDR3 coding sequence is TGTGCCAGCAGCCAAGGTGGGGGGAGGGTAGCTGAAGCTTTCTTT. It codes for CASSQGGGRVAEAFF.